A selection of T cell receptor beta chains follows, all from one sample in a study of blood T cell repertoires in COVID-19. The method was immunoSEQ multiplex PCR; TCRdb's version includes in-frame clones alone and lacks a portion of them. The sample contains approximately 61,000 clones, 70% to 85% of which appear only once. Material for sequencing was peripheral blood. These receptors originate from a woman between 65 and 79 years old with acute or convalescent COVID-19. CDR3s include the opening cysteine and the closing phenylalanine or tryptophan. A D gene is named only where the DNA matches it firmly. Some rows have no size entry. The others give once, few or many, or a class for an expanded clone.

cdr3_nt	cdr3_aa	d_call	clone_size	v_call	j_call
TGTGCCAGCAGCTGGGTCGTGGGGGGGTCCCCCCGGGAGCTGTTTTTT	CASSWVVGGSPRELFF	TRBD2	-	TRBV5-5	TRBJ2-2
TGTGCCAGCCGGCCCGTCGGACAGGGCGAGGGAAACACCATATATTTT	CASRPVGQGEGNTIYF	-	few	TRBV21-1	TRBJ1-3
TGTGCCAGCAGCTTAGAAGCGGGGGGGTACAATGAGCAGTTCTTC	CASSLEAGGYNEQFF	TRBD2	once	TRBV7-8	TRBJ2-1
TGTGCCAGCAGCCAGGAGGGACTAGCGGGGGGCTCCTACAATGAGCAGTTCTTC	CASSQEGLAGGSYNEQFF	TRBD2	-	TRBV4-2	TRBJ2-1
TGTGCCAGCAGAGGGGGCGATTACAATGAGCAGTTCTTC	CASRGGDYNEQFF	TRBD1	-	TRBV7-3	TRBJ2-1
TGTGCCAGCAGCCAAAGAGGAGGGAACACTGAAGCTTTCTTT	CASSQRGGNTEAFF	-	-	TRBV13	TRBJ1-1
TGTGCCAGTACCAACATCCCGGGACAGGGACAAGAGACCCAGTACTTC	CASTNIPGQGQETQYF	TRBD1	-	TRBV19	TRBJ2-5
TGCGCCAGCAGCCTCTCGACAGCGAGCAATCAGCCCCAGCATTTT	CASSLSTASNQPQHF	-	-	TRBV4-1	TRBJ1-5
TGTGCCAGCAGCCCAGCTACCGATGAACAGGGTGCTGGCTACACCTTC	CASSPATDEQGAGYTF	-	once	TRBV7-9	TRBJ1-2
TGTGCCAGCATCCCTCCGGCTAGCGGGGGTTCAGATACGCAGTATTTT	CASIPPASGGSDTQYF	TRBD2	once	TRBV5-4	TRBJ2-3
TGTGCCAGCAATAGCGGGAGCTCCTACAATGAGCAGTTCTTC	CASNSGSSYNEQFF	TRBD2	once	TRBV2	TRBJ2-1
TGTGCCTGGAGGTACAGCAGTAACTATGGCTACACCTTC	CAWRYSSNYGYTF	-	-	TRBV30	TRBJ1-2
TGTGCCAGCAGCGCCCAGGGGGCTGGGAGCGGGGAGCTGTTTTTT	CASSAQGAGSGELFF	-	few	TRBV21-1	TRBJ2-2
TGTGCCAGCAGCCAAACTAGCGGGGGCTCCTACGAGCAGTACTTC	CASSQTSGGSYEQYF	TRBD2	-	TRBV4-2	TRBJ2-7
TGTGCCAGCTCACGCCCACAGGGTGTGGATGCTTTCTTT	CASSRPQGVDAFF	-	-	TRBV18	TRBJ1-1
TGTGCCAGCAGTGACGGGGCGGGGGGGAGGGCCGCCGAGCAGTACTTC	CASSDGAGGRAAEQYF	TRBD2	-	TRBV2	TRBJ2-7
TGTGCCAGCAGCATTGGGGGCAGTAGCAAAAACATTCAGTACTTC	CASSIGGSSKNIQYF	-	-	TRBV5-4	TRBJ2-4
TGCAGTGCTAGAGATCAGAACACCATATATTTT	CSARDQNTIYF	-	-	TRBV20-1	TRBJ1-3
TGTGCCAGCAGTACGGTGGATACGCAGTATTTT	CASSTVDTQYF	-	once	TRBV2	TRBJ2-3
TGTGCCAGCAGCTTCCGTGGCAGGGTGGGGTACCAAGAGACCCAGTACTTC	CASSFRGRVGYQETQYF	-	-	TRBV11-2	TRBJ2-5
TGTGCCAGCAGCTTCCTGGGCAGGGGGGAGAACACCGGGGAGCTGTTTTTT	CASSFLGRGENTGELFF	-	-	TRBV13	TRBJ2-2
TGTGCCATCAAACAGGGGGCCGATAATTCACCCCTCCACTTT	CAIKQGADNSPLHF	TRBD1	few	TRBV10-3	TRBJ1-6
TGCGCCAGCAGCACCACCTCGGGGACTAGGGGGGAGACCCAGTACTTC	CASSTTSGTRGETQYF	TRBD2	-	TRBV5-1	TRBJ2-5
TGTGCCAGCTCACCGATGACAGCCTCTGGGGCCAACGTCCTGACTTTC	CASSPMTASGANVLTF	-	-	TRBV18	TRBJ2-6
TGTGCCAGCTGGGGGACAGGGAGCTCTGGAAACACCATATATTTT	CASWGTGSSGNTIYF	TRBD1	-	TRBV2	TRBJ1-3
TGTGCCAGCAGTCGACAAACACCAACTAATGAAAAACTGTTTTTT	CASSRQTPTNEKLFF	-	-	TRBV2	TRBJ1-4
TGTGCCAGTAGTATAGGGGGCAGGGGGCAAGAGACCCAGTACTTC	CASSIGGRGQETQYF	TRBD1	few	TRBV19	TRBJ2-5
TGTGCCAGCAGCACCGGGACAGGGGATACGCAGTATTTT	CASSTGTGDTQYF	TRBD1	-	TRBV7-3	TRBJ2-3
TGTGCCAGCAGCTTGATCGGGACTAGTGCCGGGGAGCTGTTTTTT	CASSLIGTSAGELFF	TRBD2	many	TRBV5-5	TRBJ2-2
TGTGCCAGCAGCCGAGGACAGGGACGCGAGCAGTACTTC	CASSRGQGREQYF	TRBD1	-	TRBV7-6	TRBJ2-7
TGTGCCAGCAGCTTTCTAGCGGGGGCACAAGAGACCCAGTACTTC	CASSFLAGAQETQYF	TRBD2	-	TRBV7-3	TRBJ2-5
TGTGCCAGCAGCCAATTTAGGGACAGCGAAGCTTTCTTT	CASSQFRDSEAFF	TRBD1	-	TRBV14	TRBJ1-1
TGTGCCAGCAGCCTTCCCAGTGCTGGAAACACCATATATTTT	CASSLPSAGNTIYF	-	-	TRBV3-1/TRBV3-2	TRBJ1-3
TGTGCCTGGAGTGCTCGAGGCGTCATAGAGGAAAAACTGTTTTTT	CAWSARGVIEEKLFF	-	-	TRBV30	TRBJ1-4
TGTGCCAGCAGCTTAATCGTAGCGGAAAAACTGTTTTTT	CASSLIVAEKLFF	-	-	TRBV11-2	TRBJ1-4
TGCAGTGCTAGTGACGGACAGGGCTACGAGCAGTACTTC	CSASDGQGYEQYF	TRBD1	-	TRBV20-1	TRBJ2-7